Following are 5 T cell receptor beta chains from one sample sequenced in a study of T cell repertoires in cytomegalovirus infection. A single record per CDR3 protein comes from TCRdb applying MiXCR to the reads. This sample has around 740,000 distinct CDR3 sequences; about 40% occur once, and the top ten carry under 3.5%. Material for sequencing was PBMCs. The receptors derive from a human donor in good health (CMV status not recorded). Some clones in this sample may be carry-over from other donors' samples.

This clonotype has a handful of counts. This chain uses TRBV5-5 with TRBJ2-7; the D is unclear. The germline V gene has CDR1 SGHKS and CDR2 YYEKEE (reference sequence). Trimming took 7 bases from V and 2 from J, leaving 16 bases between them. The CDR3 is made up of 14 amino acids. CDR3 residues: CASLPGRNPYEQYF. The CDR3 nucleotides read TGTGCCAGCTTGCCCGGCAGGAACCCCTACGAGCAGTACTTC.

This clonotype came up a few times. The chain combines TRBV6-6 with TRBJ2-5, with 9 bases lining up with TRBD1. The CDR3 totals 16 residues. V shed 5 bases and J 7 bases; nucleotides not matched to a gene: 14. Germline V lookup: CDR1 MNHNY, CDR2 SVGAGI (reference sequence). CDR3 coding DNA: TGTGCCAGCAGTCCCAGAGGACAGGGGCCGCTGGGGACCCAGTACTTC. This encodes CASSPRGQGPLGTQYF.

The genes are TRBV12-3 or TRBV12-4 and TRBJ1-1; D ambiguous. V lost 1 base and J 7 bases, leaving 7 bases between the germline ends. This CDR3 has 12 amino acids. The chain's CDR3 is CASSLDGDEAFF. CDR3 nucleotide sequence: TGTGCCAGCAGTTTAGACGGCGATGAAGCTTTCTTT.

Of note for this clonotype: It is likely a read error, because the conserved phenylalanine at the end of the CDR3 is missing. V and J are TRBV20-1 and TRBJ2-1; 9 bases match TRBD1. Germline trimming cut 2 bases from V and 2 bases from J; bases unmatched to any gene: 7. The CDR3 covers 16 residues. The germline V gene encodes CDR1 DFQATT and CDR2 SNEGSKA (reference sequence). CDR3 in amino acids: CSARPWDREAYNEQFL. For the CDR3, the DNA is TGCAGTGCTAGACCCTGGGACAGGGAAGCCTACAATGAGCAGTTCTTA.

The rearrangement uses TRBV20-1 and TRBJ2-3; 11 nucleotides line up with TRBD2. V lost 8 bases to trimming and J lost 0 bases; unmatched junction nucleotides: 1. CDR1 and CDR2 (germline): DFQATT, SNEGSKA (reference sequence). The CDR3 has 13 residues. CDR3 sequence (DNA): TGCAGTTTAGCGGGGGGGAGCACAGATACGCAGTATTTT. Protein product: CSLAGGSTDTQYF.